There are many counts of the clone carrying this T cell receptor (beta chain). Clinical Activity Scores of at least 3, NOSPECS grades of at least 4 and durations under 3 months characterized ophthalmopathy patients. The sample comes from a study of T cells in Graves' hyperthyroidism and ophthalmopathy. V shed 2 bases, J shed 4 bases, and the junction held 4 bases outside the gene matches. Germline V gene lookup returns CDR1 MNHNS and CDR2 SASEGT. This CDR3 spans 14 amino acids. Amplification yielded TCR beta CDR3 regions, with RNA transcripts as the source. The TCR CDR3 was amplified in a first-round RT-PCR using the HTBI primer set. TCRdb itself ran the multiplex PCR reads through MiXCR, one entry per CDR3 protein. This sample has approximately 400,000 distinct CDR3 sequences, with about 14% found just once.

Source material: blood. V is TRBV6-1 and J is TRBJ1-1, with 7 bases lining up with TRBD1. This TCR was recovered from a woman aged 25 to 39 with Graves' ophthalmopathy. The CDR3 DNA reads TGTGCCAGCAGTGAAAGGGGGCGGGTCACTGAAGCTTTCTTT. Protein: CASSERGRVTEAFF.